Listed below are T cell receptor beta chains from one sample, sequenced in a study of blood T cell repertoires in COVID-19. Repertoires were generated with immunoSEQ multiplex PCR, while TCRdb's copy carries only in-frame clones and drops some. The data show tens of thousands of clones, approximately 91% seen once. Specimen: peripheral blood. The receptors shown here come from a man aged 55 to 70 with active COVID-19. Both conserved end residues are part of each CDR3. D genes are given only for firm matches. Only part of the rows carry a size: once, few, many, or a class if the clone is expanded.

CASSLTADRSSYGYTF	TGTGCCAGCTCACTAACTGCGGACAGATCAAGCTATGGCTACACCTTC	TRBV18	once	-	TRBJ1-2
CASSLVAGVSYEQYF	TGTGCCAGCAGCTTAGTGGCGGGAGTATCCTACGAGCAGTACTTC	TRBV7-2	-	TRBD2	TRBJ2-7
CASSAASGTQYF	TGTGCCAGCAGCGCTGCCTCCGGTACCCAGTACTTC	TRBV7-3	-	-	TRBJ2-5
CASSNAGSDYNEQFF	TGTGCCAGTAGTAATGCCGGTAGCGACTACAATGAGCAGTTCTTC	TRBV19	-	-	TRBJ2-1
CAIRQDSSYNSPLHF	TGTGCCATCAGACAGGACAGCTCCTATAATTCACCCCTCCACTTT	TRBV10-3	-	-	TRBJ1-6
CASSYGGVLSYEQYF	TGTGCCAGCAGTTACGGCGGGGTCCTCTCCTACGAGCAGTACTTC	TRBV11-2	few	-	TRBJ2-7
CASSRRGGNEQYF	TGTGCCAGCAGTCGCCGGGGGGGCAACGAGCAGTACTTC	TRBV6-2/TRBV6-3	-	TRBD2	TRBJ2-7
CASSWSEQKETQYF	TGTGCCAGCTCATGGTCAGAACAGAAAGAGACCCAGTACTTC	TRBV18	-	-	TRBJ2-5
CASSLVSGIRETQYF	TGTGCCAGCAGCCTCGTTAGCGGGATTCGAGAGACCCAGTACTTC	TRBV9	-	TRBD2	TRBJ2-5
CASSSGTGRGTEAFF	TGTGCCAGCAGTTCGGGGACAGGGCGAGGGACTGAAGCTTTCTTT	TRBV6-5	-	TRBD1	TRBJ1-1
CASSLFGGMGEQYF	TGTGCCAGCAGCTTATTCGGAGGGATGGGCGAGCAGTACTTC	TRBV7-2	-	-	TRBJ2-7
CASSSGADTQYF	TGTGCCAGCAGCTCAGGGGCAGATACGCAGTATTTT	TRBV9	-	-	TRBJ2-3
CASSLGGTGFFDTEAFF	TGTGCCAGCAGCTTGGGCGGGACAGGGTTTTTTGACACTGAAGCTTTCTTT	TRBV5-6	-	TRBD1	TRBJ1-1
CASSEAGREAETQYF	TGTGCCAGCAGCGAAGCGGGCCGGGAGGCGGAGACCCAGTACTTC	TRBV7-2	-	TRBD2	TRBJ2-5
CASSIEVGVTDTQYF	TGTGCCAGTAGTATAGAAGTGGGAGTCACAGATACGCAGTATTTT	TRBV19	-	-	TRBJ2-3
CASSRLAGGYNEQFF	TGTGCCAGCAGTAGGCTAGCGGGAGGATACAATGAGCAGTTCTTC	TRBV6-4	-	TRBD2	TRBJ2-1
CAISVGGAFNYGYTF	TGTGCCATCAGTGTCGGAGGGGCGTTTAACTATGGCTACACCTTC	TRBV10-3	-	-	TRBJ1-2
CASSPDRFKPYEQYF	TGTGCCAGCAGCCCTGACAGGTTCAAACCCTACGAGCAGTACTTC	TRBV7-8	-	-	TRBJ2-7
CASEGTSDNEQFF	TGTGCCAGCGAGGGGACTAGCGACAATGAGCAGTTCTTC	TRBV5-4	-	TRBD2	TRBJ2-1
CASILGGRARETQYF	TGTGCCAGCATACTGGGCGGGAGGGCCCGGGAGACCCAGTACTTC	TRBV2	-	TRBD2	TRBJ2-5
CASSSPGDRVRAFF	TGTGCCAGCAGCTCCCCTGGCGACAGGGTGAGAGCTTTCTTT	TRBV7-9	-	TRBD1	TRBJ1-1
CASRMAGNTEAFF	TGTGCCAGTAGAATGGCGGGTAACACTGAAGCTTTCTTT	TRBV19	-	-	TRBJ1-1
CASSSNALAGGHNEQFF	TGTGCCAGCAGCTCCAATGCTTTAGCGGGAGGTCACAATGAGCAGTTCTTC	TRBV7-3	-	TRBD2	TRBJ2-1
CASSPDSNSYEQYF	TGTGCCAGCAGTCCAGACAGCAACTCCTACGAGCAGTACTTC	TRBV27	-	-	TRBJ2-7
CASSLEGFGTDTQYF	TGTGCCAGCAGTCTAGAGGGCTTTGGCACAGATACGCAGTATTTT	TRBV28	-	-	TRBJ2-3
CASTRIRGSYTF	TGTGCCAGCACCCGAATAAGGGGGAGCTACACCTTC	TRBV12-3/TRBV12-4	-	-	TRBJ1-2
CARGGGNTGELFF	TGTGCCAGGGGGGGAGGGAACACCGGGGAGCTGTTTTTT	TRBV6-5	-	-	TRBJ2-2
CASSFISGRAYNEQFF	TGTGCCAGCAGCTTTATCAGCGGGAGAGCGTACAATGAGCAGTTCTTC	TRBV11-2	-	TRBD2	TRBJ2-1
CASSTRTALSGNTIYF	TGTGCCAGCAGCACCCGGACAGCTCTCTCTGGAAACACCATATATTTT	TRBV7-8	-	-	TRBJ1-3
CASGEEMRWNTEAFF	TGTGCCAGCGGAGAGGAAATGAGGTGGAACACTGAAGCTTTCTTT	TRBV6-6	-	-	TRBJ1-1
CASSRRGNTEAFF	TGTGCCAGTAGCCGACGGGGGAACACTGAAGCTTTCTTT	TRBV19	-	-	TRBJ1-1
CASSLTDSYNSPLHF	TGTGCCAGCAGCCTGACCGACTCATATAATTCACCCCTCCACTTT	TRBV11-2	once	-	TRBJ1-6
CASSITTGITDTQYF	TGTGCCAGCAGCATAACGACAGGGATCACAGATACGCAGTATTTT	TRBV4-2	once	TRBD1	TRBJ2-3
CASRLAGGRGGELFF	TGTGCCAGCAGATTAGCGGGAGGGCGAGGGGGGGAGCTGTTTTTT	TRBV6-6	-	TRBD2	TRBJ2-2
CASSPDRGEKLFF	TGTGCTAGCAGTCCGGACAGGGGGGAAAAACTGTTTTTT	TRBV7-7	-	TRBD1	TRBJ1-4
CASTAGGAGLNNEQFF	TGTGCCAGCACCGCGGGTGGGGCGGGACTCAACAATGAGCAGTTCTTC	TRBV7-3	few	-	TRBJ2-1
CASSRQENQPQHF	TGTGCCAGTAGTCGACAGGAGAATCAGCCCCAGCATTTT	TRBV19	-	-	TRBJ1-5
CASSLDSWGGTQYF	TGTGCCAGCAGCTTAGATTCCTGGGGCGGGACCCAGTACTTC	TRBV11-2	-	-	TRBJ2-5
CASSIQILAGLNEQFF	TGTGCCAGTAGTATACAGATCCTAGCGGGATTGAATGAGCAGTTCTTC	TRBV19	-	TRBD2	TRBJ2-1
CASSFASQGTGELFF	TGTGCCAGCAGCTTTGCTAGCCAAGGCACCGGGGAGCTGTTTTTT	TRBV7-3	-	-	TRBJ2-2
CASSSIDRPFF	TGTGCCAGCAGCTCGATCGACAGGCCTTTCTTT	TRBV3-1/TRBV3-2	-	-	TRBJ1-1
CASSSGPVTDTQYF	TGTGCCAGCAGCTCAGGGCCAGTCACAGATACGCAGTATTTT	TRBV7-3	-	-	TRBJ2-3
CASSLWGGAGDEQYF	TGCGCCAGCAGCTTGTGGGGGGGAGCGGGAGACGAGCAGTACTTC	TRBV5-1	-	TRBD2	TRBJ2-7
CASSIKAAGLAGQETQYF	TGTGCCAGTAGTATAAAGGCAGCGGGACTAGCGGGGCAAGAGACCCAGTACTTC	TRBV19	-	TRBD2	TRBJ2-5
CASAFGRENTEAFF	TGTGCCAGCGCCTTTGGCCGGGAGAACACTGAAGCTTTCTTT	TRBV2	few	-	TRBJ1-1
CASSFIAGSYNEQFF	TGTGCCAGCAGTTTCATAGCGGGCTCCTACAATGAGCAGTTCTTC	TRBV27	-	TRBD2	TRBJ2-1
CASSPPPGGHGANVLTF	TGTGCCAGCAGCCCGCCTCCGGGAGGGCATGGGGCCAACGTCCTGACTTTC	TRBV4-2	-	TRBD2	TRBJ2-6
CASSLRTPDGAKNIQYF	TGTGCCAGCAGCTTAAGGACTCCCGATGGGGCCAAAAACATTCAGTACTTC	TRBV13	-	-	TRBJ2-4
CASSMREILYSNQPQHF	TGTGCCAGTAGTATGAGAGAGATCTTATATAGCAATCAGCCCCAGCATTTT	TRBV19	-	-	TRBJ1-5
CASSPGTDTQYF	TGTGCCAGCAGTCCAGGCACAGATACGCAGTATTTT	TRBV12-3/TRBV12-4	-	-	TRBJ2-3
CASSLSYEGGATDTQYF	TGTGCCAGCAGTTTATCCTACGAGGGGGGGGCCACAGATACGCAGTATTTT	TRBV27	-	-	TRBJ2-3
CASSPEKGLAAFPNSYNEQFF	TGCGCCAGCAGCCCAGAAAAGGGACTAGCGGCATTTCCCAACTCCTACAATGAGCAGTTCTTC	TRBV4-1	few	TRBD2	TRBJ2-1
CASSRGGLAETQYF	TGTGCCAGCAGCCGAGGGGGACTAGCGGAGACCCAGTACTTC	TRBV11-2	-	TRBD2	TRBJ2-5
CAISAKLQGAEETQYF	TGTGCCATCAGTGCTAAACTACAGGGGGCAGAGGAGACCCAGTACTTC	TRBV10-3	once	TRBD1	TRBJ2-5
CASSLKLGAGNEQFF	TGTGCCAGCAGCTTAAAGTTGGGGGCAGGGAATGAGCAGTTCTTC	TRBV7-9	few	-	TRBJ2-1
CASSPRTSGYEQYF	TGTGCCAGTAGTCCTCGGACTAGCGGGTACGAGCAGTACTTC	TRBV19	-	TRBD2	TRBJ2-7
CAWGTGNYGYTF	TGTGCCTGGGGGACAGGAAACTATGGCTACACCTTC	TRBV30	-	TRBD1	TRBJ1-2
CASSDQGLVEQYF	TGTGCCAGCAGTGACCAGGGCCTGGTTGAGCAGTACTTC	TRBV2	once	-	TRBJ2-7
CASQYRGRVNQPQHF	TGTGCCAGTCAATACAGGGGGCGCGTCAATCAGCCCCAGCATTTT	TRBV19	-	TRBD1	TRBJ1-5